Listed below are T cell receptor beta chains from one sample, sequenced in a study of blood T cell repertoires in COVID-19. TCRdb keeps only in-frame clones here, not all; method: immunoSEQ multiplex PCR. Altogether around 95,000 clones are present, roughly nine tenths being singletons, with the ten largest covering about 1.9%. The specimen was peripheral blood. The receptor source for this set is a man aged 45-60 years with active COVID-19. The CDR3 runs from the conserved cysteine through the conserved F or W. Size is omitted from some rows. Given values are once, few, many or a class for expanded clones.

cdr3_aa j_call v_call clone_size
CASGQDRYTDTQYF TRBJ2-3 TRBV7-2 NA
CASRVGQDRGTEAFF TRBJ1-1 TRBV11-2 NA
CAIRRTSGGVDEQFF TRBJ2-1 TRBV10-3 NA
CASSTTGRRREQYF TRBJ2-7 TRBV28 NA
CASSILGGMNTEAFF TRBJ1-1 TRBV27 NA
CASSESGRYTGELFF TRBJ2-2 TRBV5-4 NA
CASSLTAPWWGGDTEAFF TRBJ1-1 TRBV7-8 once
CASRKAGTSAHNEQFF TRBJ2-1 TRBV7-9 once
CASSIDGFPAGGYTF TRBJ1-2 TRBV5-6 NA
CASSLAGARTPYGYTF TRBJ1-2 TRBV7-9 NA
CASSMVGGAGNTEAFF TRBJ1-1 TRBV5-6 once
CASSPTRGAGNTIYF TRBJ1-3 TRBV11-2 NA
CASPRTGGPNTSSYEQYF TRBJ2-7 TRBV6-4 NA
CASSHDRSTDTQYF TRBJ2-3 TRBV5-5 NA
CASSPGTRKYF TRBJ2-4 TRBV7-9 medium-sized
CASSLSGVLNYGYTF TRBJ1-2 TRBV9 NA
CASSLVGTANTEAFF TRBJ1-1 TRBV5-4 NA
CASSFRQTSGKDEQFF TRBJ2-1 TRBV11-3 NA
CASSQDGGGSTF TRBJ1-2 TRBV4-2 NA
CASSEGGHLPPPFF TRBJ1-1 TRBV2 NA
CASSYPRTGVVYEQYF TRBJ2-7 TRBV7-9 NA
CASLQGISSGNTIYF TRBJ1-3 TRBV5-5 NA
CATSRPGGAQYF TRBJ2-5 TRBV15 NA
CASRLTGTGGTEAFF TRBJ1-1 TRBV3-1/TRBV3-2 NA
CASSPPGLNTGELFF TRBJ2-2 TRBV16 NA
CASSERQGLYEQYF TRBJ2-7 TRBV2 many
CASSDEGQINSPLHF TRBJ1-6 TRBV9 once
CASSRDRYGYTF TRBJ1-2 TRBV5-4 few
CASSLEERNTEAFF TRBJ1-1 TRBV7-8 NA
CASTNPGNTDTQYF TRBJ2-3 TRBV2 NA
CASSGLAGSSYNEQFF TRBJ2-1 TRBV19 NA